What follows are 2 T cell receptor beta chains derived from one specimen sequenced in a study of shared clonotypes between healthy human individuals. TCRdb's table, derived via immunoSEQ multiplex PCR, lists solely in-frame clones and lacks some. The top ten hold 0.3% to 0.4% of the sample, which has fewer than 3 million clones, 80% to 95% seen once. The sample taken for sequencing was naive CD4+ T cells from PBMCs. Subset specified: CD45RA+ positively selected. The receptors stem from a young man in good health. Some clones in this sample may be carry-over from other donors' samples.

The sample holds one count of this clone. The rearrangement joins TRBV6-5 to TRBJ2-4; perhaps TRBD2 as D (6 bases). Germline V gives CDR1 MNHEY, CDR2 SVGAGI. This CDR3 is built from 14 residues. V lost 5 bases and J 3 bases, leaving 11 bases between the germline ends. Here the CDR3 DNA reads TGTGCCAGCAGTCCCGGGGGAGGCAAAAACATTCAGTACTTC. Translated, it gives CASSPGGGKNIQYF.

The chain joins TRBV7-2 to TRBJ2-1; D is unresolved. V lost 0 bases and J 3 bases, leaving 9 bases between the germline ends. This CDR3 has 15 residues. Germline CDR1 is SGHTA and CDR2 is FQGNSA. The CDR3 here is CASSLALSYYNEQFF. CDR3 nucleotides: TGTGCCAGCAGCTTAGCGCTGAGTTACTACAATGAGCAGTTCTTC. Together with reference TRBV7-2 and TRBJ2-1, the CDR3 gives the full variable domain: GAGVSQSPSNKVTEKGKDVELRCDPISGHTALYWYRQSLGQGLEFLIYFQGNSAPDKSGLPSDRFSAERTGGSVSTLTIQRTQQEDSAVYLCASSLALSYYNEQFFGPGTRLTVL.